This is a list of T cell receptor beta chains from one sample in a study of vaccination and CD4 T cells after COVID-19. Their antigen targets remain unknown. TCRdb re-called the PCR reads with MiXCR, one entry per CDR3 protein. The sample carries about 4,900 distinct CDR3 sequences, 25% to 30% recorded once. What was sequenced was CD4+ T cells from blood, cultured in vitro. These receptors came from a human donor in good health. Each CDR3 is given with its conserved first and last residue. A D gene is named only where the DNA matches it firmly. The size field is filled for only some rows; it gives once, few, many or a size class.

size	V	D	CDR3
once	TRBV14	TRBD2	CASSQGLAGRDEQFF
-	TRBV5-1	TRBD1	CASSSLPTGLINSPLHF
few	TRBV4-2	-	CASSLPTGGNTEAFF
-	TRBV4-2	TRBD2	CASSLGLGRGTGELFF
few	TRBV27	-	CASSLSVGEAVFEAFF
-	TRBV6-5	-	CASSYGPTGTEAFF
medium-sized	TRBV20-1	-	CSARTGLYGYTF
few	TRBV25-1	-	CASSELWGNEQYF
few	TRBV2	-	CASSEWREAFF
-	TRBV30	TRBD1	CAWSLTGDGSPLHF
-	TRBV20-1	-	CGAKPFREAGTF
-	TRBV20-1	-	CSATRPDEQFF
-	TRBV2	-	CASSIQEPTSGNTIYF
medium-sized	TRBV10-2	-	CASSFGESQETQYF
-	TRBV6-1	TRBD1	CASSRSGQGRSEAFF
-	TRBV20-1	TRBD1	CSAGLQGGYRGLFF
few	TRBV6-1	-	CASLTPGTGELFF
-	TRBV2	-	CASSGQTKLYGYTF
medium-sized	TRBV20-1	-	CSATGLNQPQHF
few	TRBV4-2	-	CASSQVGGTNYGYTF
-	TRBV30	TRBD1	CAWSVPRGLETQYF
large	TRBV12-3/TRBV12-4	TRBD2	CATQAGLAGSDTQYF
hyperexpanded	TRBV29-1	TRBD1	CSVYGQGAAEAFF
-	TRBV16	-	CASSLEVTVQTRSYTF
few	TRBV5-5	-	CASRDFRGGGTEAFF
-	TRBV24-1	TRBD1	CATSDTGTDKIGEQYF
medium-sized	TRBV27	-	CASSLDQTYGYTF
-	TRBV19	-	CASQITDTQYF
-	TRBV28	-	CAATGDTGELFF
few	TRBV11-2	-	CASSFEANNSPLHF
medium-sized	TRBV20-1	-	CSASNGNTEAFF
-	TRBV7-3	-	CASSLIGGNTGELFF
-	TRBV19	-	CASSPGHSGTGELFF
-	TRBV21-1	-	CASTPRTRQGIINGYTF
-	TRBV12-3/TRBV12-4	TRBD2	CASSLGLAGGSQETQYF
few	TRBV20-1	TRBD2	CSALRGGSYNEQFF
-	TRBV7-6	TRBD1	CASSPGTGGTEAFF